This T cell receptor beta chain was sequenced for a study of a mutant IDH1 vaccine in newly diagnosed glioma. Study-level information: Most had both radiotherapy and temozolomide beforehand; others had only one. Week 35 was safety follow-up visit V12; week 47 was end-of-study visit V13.

Regarding this clone: Antigen: not known.

TCRdb keeps only in-frame clones here, not all; method: immunoSEQ multiplex PCR. Of about 67,000 clones listed, around 83% were seen once; the top ten hold 3.8%. The CDR3 is 14 residues long. Germline V gene sequence: CDR1 SQVTM, CDR2 ANQGSEA. Stated time point: week 47, end of study. Vaccinated patients received 300 ug of mutant IDH1 20-mer peptide per dose, with topical imiquimod. The patients were given eight vaccinations, one each in weeks 1, 3, 5, 7, 11, 15, 19 and 23. New astrocytomas of WHO grade 3 or 4 that were IDH1-mutant and ATRX-lost were found in the donors. Sequencing used PBMCs, obtained from a glioma patient whose treatment included an IDH1 peptide vaccine. The chain has TRBV29-1 and TRBJ2-5; 7 bases match TRBD2. The J call could be wrong; TRBJ2-7 is a better fit for the DNA end. The clonotype originates from a man aged 25 to 40 with glioma. The CDR3 bases are TGCAGCATTAGGTTGTCAGGACTAGTTTACGAGCAGTACTTC. Its protein is CSIRLSGLVYEQYF.